These 13 T cell receptor beta chains were all obtained from the same sample, sequenced in a study of regulatory T cells in long-lasting Graves disease. Arm-PCR of CDR3 regions and iRepertoire HTBI primers were the basis on which TCR beta libraries were built. TCRdb ran MiXCR on the multiplex PCR reads and lists one entry per CDR3 protein. The sample has around 250,000 distinct CDR3 sequences; more than 15% are singletons. The time point was: newly diagnosed GD, antithyroid drugs for less than 3 months. The TCR library was made from RNA that had been extracted from PBMCs in TRIzol. These data are also associated with another study on T cells in Graves' hyperthyroidism and ophthalmopathy.

Sequences were derived from peripheral blood mononuclear cells (PBMCs), sampled at new diagnosis, from a patient treated with antithyroid drugs. The receptors originated from a woman aged 25 to 39 with Graves disease.

The sample holds many counts of this clonotype. The chain's CDR3 is CASSQETETQYF. CDR3 DNA sequence: TGTGCCAGCAGCCAAGAGACAGAGACCCAGTACTTC. V gene TRBV3-1 combines with J gene TRBJ2-5, with D unclear. Germline CDR1 LGHDT, CDR2 YNNKEL (reference sequence). This CDR3 contains 12 residues. Trimming pared 0 bases from V and 4 bases from J, leaving 3 bases between.

In this sample, this clonotype turned up many times. One end of the junction fails to match germline, which may point to a read error. The V call is TRBV4-1, the J call TRBJ1-2; TRBD1 matches at 10 bases. The CDR3 has 17 amino acids. Germline assignment: CDR1 MGHRA and CDR2 YSYEKL. In DNA form, the CDR3 reads TGTGCCAGCAGCCAACGACAGGGGGCCCTCCTTAACTATGGCTACACCTTC. Amino acids: CASSQRQGALLNYGYTF.

A few counts support this clonotype. This chain uses TRBV5-1 with TRBJ1-2; TRBD1 agrees at 11 bases. The CDR3 runs to 14 residues. Trimming took 7 bases from V and 3 from J; bases not matched to a gene: 5. Germline loops: CDR1 SGHRS, CDR2 YFSETQ. CDR3 DNA: TGCGCCAGCCGGGGACAGGGGGGTTACTATGGCTACACCTTC. It yields the protein CASRGQGGYYGYTF. Full variable domain (remainder filled in from reference TRBV5-1 and TRBJ1-2): KAGVTQTPRYLIKTRGQQVTLSCSPISGHRSVSWYQQTPGQGLQFLFEYFSETQRNKGNFPGRFSGRQFSNSRSEMNVSTLELGDSALYLCASRGQGGYYGYTFGSGTRLTVV.

This clonotype was detected a few times. The chain carries TRBV19 and TRBJ2-5, with D possibly matching TRBD2 (6 bases). V was cut by 7 bases and J by 5 bases, with 17 bases left in between. The CDR3 sequence is 14 residues long. Germline CDR1 is LNHDA and CDR2 is SQIVND (reference sequence). The CDR3, as DNA: TGTGCCAGTACCGCGTCTGAGACTAGGGAGACCCAGTACTTC. This sequence encodes CASTASETRETQYF.

At least ten counts were recorded for this clonotype. The gene calls are TRBV29-1 and TRBJ2-7; possible D gene TRBD1, 5 bases. The CDR3 loop spans 13 amino acids. The V and J ends lost 6 bases and 2 bases respectively, with 14 bases between them. Germline CDR1 SQVTM, CDR2 ANQGSEA. The CDR3 reads CSVAHRNTYEQYF. The CDR3 DNA sequence: TGCAGCGTCGCACACAGGAATACCTACGAGCAGTACTTC.

This clonotype has a count of ten or more. V is TRBV2 and J is TRBJ2-3; D tentatively fits TRBD1 or TRBD2 (7 bases each). The V end lost 10 bases, the J end lost 1 base, and 12 bases lay between the germline ends. The germline gives CDR1 SNHLY, CDR2 FYNNEI. The CDR3 extends over 13 amino acids. This CDR3 reads CAKGAGGTDTQYF. CDR3 nucleotides: TGTGCCAAGGGGGCGGGGGGCACAGATACGCAGTATTTT.

There are many counts of this clonotype. The rearrangement joins TRBV18 to TRBJ1-1, with D hard to call. The CDR3 totals 14 residues. CDR1 is KGHSH and CDR2 is LQKENI in the germline V gene. V was clipped by 7 bases and J by 6 bases, with 18 bases between them. DNA for the CDR3: TGTGCCAGCTGTTCCGGGAAGAAGAAAGCTGAAGCTTTCTTT. Translated, it gives CASCSGKKKAEAFF.

The table lists this clonotype with many counts. The chain recombines TRBV10-3 with TRBJ2-1; 7 bases agree with TRBD1. This CDR3 spans 17 amino acids. With 2 bases clipped from V and 4 bases from J, the junction kept 11 bases outside the gene matches. CDR1 ENHRY and CDR2 SYGVKD come from the germline V gene. CDR3 coding DNA: TGTGCCATCAGTGAGCCCCAACGGACAGGCAAGTACAATGAGCAGTTCTTC. It is translated as CAISEPQRTGKYNEQFF.

The V and J genes are TRBV11-3 and TRBJ2-1; a possible D gene is TRBD2 (6 bases). The CDR3 has 15 amino acids. CDR1 and CDR2 (germline): SGHNT, YENEEA. V was clipped by 2 bases and J by 2 bases, with 10 bases between them. CDR3 amino acids: CASSLFGGAYNEQFF. The CDR3 DNA follows: TGTGCCAGCAGCTTATTCGGGGGAGCCTACAATGAGCAGTTCTTC. Supplemented by reference TRBV11-3 and TRBJ2-1, the full variable domain reads EAGVVQSPRYKIIEKKQPVAFWCNPISGHNTLYWYLQNLGQGPELLIRYENEEAVDDSQLPKDRFSAERLKGVDSTLKIQPAELGDSAVYLCASSLFGGAYNEQFFGPGTRLTVL.

This clonotype was seen repeatedly, ten times or more. The genes are TRBV11-2 and TRBJ2-5; D not certain. CDR3 length equals 12 residues. Germline CDR1 is SGHAT and CDR2 is FQNNGV. The germline V and J ends were trimmed by 0 bases and 5 bases, with 4 bases remaining between them. CDR3 sequence (DNA): TGTGCCAGCAGCTTAGATTGGGAGACCCAGTACTTC. It specifies CASSLDWETQYF.

This clonotype was counted a few times. J is TRBJ1-1 and V is TRBV3-1; D not certain. Trimming pared 2 bases from V and 3 bases from J, leaving 4 bases between. The germline V gene has CDR1 LGHDT and CDR2 YNNKEL (reference sequence). This CDR3 is 12 amino acids long. CDR3 sequence reads: CASSQIDTEAFF. In nucleotides, the CDR3 is TGTGCCAGCAGCCAAATTGACACTGAAGCTTTCTTT.

This clonotype was counted at least ten times. CDR3 bases: TGTGCCAGCAGATTAGCGGGTAGCACAGATACGCAGTATTTT. Protein sequence: CASRLAGSTDTQYF. The chain links TRBV2 to TRBJ2-3; 7 nucleotides align to TRBD2. This CDR3 comprises 14 residues. With V trimmed by 6 bases and J by 0 bases, 3 bases remained unmatched. The V gene's germline CDR1 is SNHLY and CDR2 FYNNEI.

This clonotype was counted many times. V and J are TRBV29-1 and TRBJ1-2; D is uncertain. V gave up 3 bases and J gave up 1 base, with 9 bases separating them. The CDR3 totals 13 residues. Germline CDR1 SQVTM, CDR2 ANQGSEA. CDR3 protein: CSVDPTVNYGYTF. CDR3 nucleotide sequence: TGCAGCGTTGACCCGACGGTTAACTATGGCTACACCTTC.